These 25 T cell receptor beta chains came from one sample sequenced in a study of blood T cell repertoires in COVID-19. Generated by immunoSEQ multiplex PCR, the TCRdb table keeps only in-frame clones and is missing some. The sample consists of a few hundred thousand clones, 90% of them appearing once. Sequencing was carried out using PBMCs or T cells enriched from blood (not recorded which). Receptor source: a young man who had been exposed to COVID-19.

This sequence joins TRBV21-1 and TRBJ1-1. TRBV21-1 is a known pseudogene. The CDR3 is 16 residues long. In DNA form, the CDR3 reads TGTGCCCCACCCTCGTTGAGGGGGGGGTCGAACACTGAAGCTTTCTTT. This gives the protein CAPPSLRGGSNTEAFF.

The chain joins TRBV7-9 to TRBJ2-3; TRBD2 is a possible D gene (6 bases). The CDR3 has 14 amino acids. Trimming pared 2 bases from V and 3 bases from J, leaving 9 bases between. Per germline, CDR1 SEHNR and CDR2 FQNEAQ (reference sequence). The CDR3 protein is CASSLRGSTDTQYF. DNA of the CDR3: TGTGCCAGCAGCTTACGGGGGTCAACAGATACGCAGTATTTT.

This chain links TRBV6-4 with TRBJ2-1; the match to TRBD1 covers 8 bases. V trimming: 2 bases; J trimming: 7 bases; junction bases outside the gene matches: 10. Germline V gene data show CDR1 as MRHNA and CDR2 as SNTAGT. The CDR3 runs 16 residues. DNA for the CDR3: TGTGCCAGCAGTGACAGCGCGACAGGGGATCGGAATGAGCAGTTCTTC. This translates into CASSDSATGDRNEQFF.

V usage is TRBV7-7 and J usage is TRBJ2-2; tentative D call: TRBD2 (5 bases). Between the trimmed V and J ends, which lost 5 bases and 1 base, there was a span of 11 bases. This CDR3 is 15 amino acids long. Germline V lookup: CDR1 SSHAT, CDR2 FNYEAQ (reference sequence). CDR3 bases: TGTGCCAGCAGCCCCACGGGAATGAACACCGGGGAGCTGTTTTTT. This translates into CASSPTGMNTGELFF.

The V gene is TRBV2, the J gene TRBJ2-3; tentatively, D is TRBD2 (5 bases). The V end was cut by 1 base, the J end by 6 bases, with 17 bases between. Germline V CDR1 and CDR2: SNHLY, FYNNEI. The CDR3 has 16 residues. DNA for the CDR3: TGTGCCAGCAGTGAAGATTGGGCGGGTAGTTTGGATACGCAGTATTTT. Translating it yields CASSEDWAGSLDTQYF.

This chain joins TRBV3-1 (or the pseudogene TRBV3-2) and TRBJ2-1, with a weak D call TRBD2 (6 bases). CDR1 and CDR2 (germline): LGHDT, YNNKEL (reference sequence). Trimming shortened V by 4 bases and J by 9 bases, and 16 bases separated the two germline ends. This CDR3 region has 14 residues. As DNA, the CDR3 is TGTGCCAGCAGCCGAGCGGGTGCGCTCCCTGAGCAGTTCTTC. It translates to CASSRAGALPEQFF.

This clone was observed once. This sequence joins TRBV6-4 and TRBJ1-3; 8 bases align to TRBD1. This CDR3 has 12 amino acids. The germline CDR1 and CDR2 sequences are MRHNA and SNTAGT. V dropped 9 bases and J dropped 7; count of bases not matched to a gene: 5. CDR3 sequence reads: CARVDRDNTIYF. DNA of the CDR3: TGTGCCAGAGTGGACAGGGATAACACCATATATTTT.

This chain links TRBV7-8 with TRBJ2-5, with D unclear. Germline lookup yields CDR1 SGHVS and CDR2 FQNEAQ. The length of the CDR3 is 15 residues. Trimming cost V 5 bases and J 5 bases, with 18 bases left between them. Here the CDR3 reads CASSPVSTRWETQYF. As DNA, the CDR3 is TGTGCCAGCAGCCCCGTGTCAACCCGGTGGGAGACCCAGTACTTC.

The V gene is TRBV5-1, the J gene TRBJ2-2; 7 bases fit TRBD1. The V gene end was trimmed by 3 bases and the J gene end by 2 bases; junction bases not matched to a gene: 7. Germline-derived CDR1 and CDR2 are SGHRS and YFSETQ. This CDR3 contains 16 residues. In DNA form, the CDR3 reads TGCGCCAGCAGCTCGTTAGGGACAGATAACACCGGGGAGCTGTTTTTT. It translates to CASSSLGTDNTGELFF.

The chain uses TRBV6-2 or TRBV6-3 and TRBJ2-5; 10 bases align to TRBD2. The germline V gene has CDR1 MNHEY and CDR2 SVGEGT. V gave up 0 bases and J gave up 4 bases; unmatched junction bases: 11. The CDR3 consists of 18 residues. The CDR3 DNA follows: TGTGCCAGCAGTTACTCCCTGAGGGGTAGCGGGGGGAGAGAGACCCAGTACTTC. It translates to CASSYSLRGSGGRETQYF.

This CDR3 is CSVGRGGTEAFF. As DNA, the CDR3 is TGCAGCGTTGGCAGGGGTGGTACTGAAGCTTTCTTT. The chain links TRBV29-1 to TRBJ1-1; tentatively, D is TRBD1 (6 bases). The V end was cut by 4 bases, the J end by 5 bases, with 11 bases between. The CDR3 has 12 residues. The germline gives CDR1 SQVTM, CDR2 ANQGSEA. Complete variable domain (other parts from reference TRBV29-1 and TRBJ1-1): SAVISQKPSRDICQRGTSLTIQCQVDSQVTMMFWYRQQPGQSLTLIATANQGSEATYESGFVIDKFPISRPNLTFSTLTVSNMSPEDSSIYLCSVGRGGTEAFFGQGTRLTVV.

The chain has TRBV7-9 and TRBJ2-5, with TRBD1 matching over 7 bases. The V segment lost 5 bases and the J segment 2 bases; nucleotides outside the gene matches: 11. The CDR3 is made up of 16 amino acids. The germline V gene encodes CDR1 SEHNR and CDR2 FQNEAQ (reference sequence). CDR3 sequence reads: CASSPKDRLDQETQYF. The CDR3 DNA reads TGTGCCAGCAGCCCTAAGGACAGGTTGGATCAAGAGACCCAGTACTTC.

V usage is TRBV13 and J usage is TRBJ2-3, with no clear D. Trimming took off 5 bases at V and 5 bases at J, with 8 bases between the two ends. Germline V gene sequence: CDR1 PRHDT, CDR2 FYEKMQ (reference sequence). The CDR3 has 12 amino acids. DNA for the CDR3: TGTGCCAGCAGCCTACGACTAGATACGCAGTATTTT. Translating it yields CASSLRLDTQYF. The full variable domain, its missing parts supplied by reference TRBV13 and TRBJ2-3, is AAGVIQSPRHLIKEKRETATLKCYPIPRHDTVYWYQQGPGQDPQFLISFYEKMQSDKGSIPDRFSAQQFSDYHSELNMSSLELGDSALYFCASSLRLDTQYFGPGTRLTVL.

This clone has only one observation. The V call is TRBV5-5, the J call TRBJ1-6; D gene uncertain. The CDR3 is made up of 15 amino acids. Germline assignment: CDR1 SGHKS and CDR2 YYEKEE (reference sequence). Trimming removed 4 bases at V and 6 bases at J, with 14 bases between. The CDR3 region is CASSRREAFNSPLHF. The CDR3 nucleotides read TGTGCCAGCAGCCGCCGAGAAGCGTTTAATTCACCCCTCCACTTT.

The chain uses TRBV7-2 and TRBJ1-5; 9 bases are a match to TRBD1. The germline CDR1 and CDR2 sequences are SGHTA and FQGNSA. V shed 8 bases, J shed 0 bases, and the junction held 14 bases outside the gene matches. This CDR3 has 18 amino acids. This chain's CDR3 is CASADPVGQGYSNQPQHF. The CDR3, as DNA: TGTGCCAGCGCGGACCCTGTGGGACAGGGATATAGCAATCAGCCCCAGCATTTT.

This sequence joins TRBV14 and TRBJ2-7; D gene ambiguous. The V gene lost 1 base and the J gene lost 0 bases, with 7 bases spanning the gap. Germline CDR1 SGHDN, CDR2 FVKESK. This CDR3 is built from 14 residues. The CDR3: CASSQGRNSYEQYF. CDR3 sequence (DNA): TGTGCCAGCAGCCAAGGCAGGAACTCCTACGAGCAGTACTTC.

The J gene is TRBJ1-2, the V gene TRBV2, with 7 bases aligning to TRBD1. The germline gives CDR1 SNHLY, CDR2 FYNNEI. With V trimmed by 6 bases and J by 4 bases, 2 bases remained unmatched. The CDR3 is 12 amino acids. The CDR3 DNA is TGTGCCAGCAGGGGACAGTTCTATGGCTACACCTTC. Translated, it gives CASRGQFYGYTF.

The CDR3 region is CASSLEGGRSYEQYF. In DNA, the CDR3 is TGCGCCAGCAGCTTGGAAGGGGGCCGCTCCTACGAGCAGTACTTC. This rearrangement joins TRBV5-1 to TRBJ2-7; TRBD1 aligns across 7 bases. The CDR3 runs 15 residues. Trimming removed 0 bases from V and 0 bases from J; junction bases left unmatched: 3. Germline CDR1 SGHRS, CDR2 YFSETQ.

This chain's CDR3 is CASSTEGLGNEKLFF. The CDR3 DNA follows: TGTGCCAGCAGCACGGAGGGGCTCGGTAATGAAAAACTGTTTTTT. The chain has TRBV3-1 (or the pseudogene TRBV3-2) and TRBJ1-4, with D tentatively TRBD1 (5 bases). V was cut by 5 bases and J by 4 bases, with 14 bases left in between. The CDR3 totals 15 residues. The germline CDR1 and CDR2 sequences are LGHDT and YNNKEL (reference sequence).

The V and J genes are TRBV13 and TRBJ1-2; weak D call: TRBD1 (5 bases). The V end lost 5 bases, the J end lost 2 bases, and 12 bases lay between the germline ends. Per the germline V gene, CDR1 is PRHDT and CDR2 is FYEKMQ (reference sequence). This CDR3 comprises 14 residues. CDR3 residues: CASSRGRENYGYTF. CDR3 sequence (DNA): TGTGCCAGCAGCCGGGGGAGGGAGAACTATGGCTACACCTTC. Drawing the rest from reference TRBV13 and TRBJ1-2, the complete variable domain is AAGVIQSPRHLIKEKRETATLKCYPIPRHDTVYWYQQGPGQDPQFLISFYEKMQSDKGSIPDRFSAQQFSDYHSELNMSSLELGDSALYFCASSRGRENYGYTFGSGTRLTVV.

This clone came up a few times. This chain uses TRBV12-3 or TRBV12-4 with TRBJ2-1; D not resolved. The CDR3 loop spans 11 amino acids. The V end lost 1 base, the J end lost 8 bases, and 3 bases lay between the germline ends. CDR3 protein: CASSLDYEQFF. The CDR3 DNA reads TGTGCCAGCAGTTTAGACTATGAGCAGTTCTTC.

This chain links TRBV5-1 with TRBJ2-1; 9 positions agree with TRBD1. CDR1 and CDR2 from the germline V gene are SGHRS and YFSETQ. The CDR3 has 13 residues. V shed 0 bases, J shed 13 bases, and the junction held 5 bases outside the gene matches. The CDR3 reads CASSLGRQGVQFF. In nucleotides, the CDR3 is TGCGCCAGCAGCTTGGGGCGACAGGGGGTCCAGTTCTTC.

The chain links TRBV6-5 to TRBJ2-1; D is unclear. The CDR3 contains 11 residues. Germline V gene data show CDR1 as MNHEY and CDR2 as SVGAGI. The V end lost 1 base, the J end lost 7 bases, and 2 bases lay between the germline ends. The DNA for the CDR3 is TGTGCCAGCAGTTACTTAAATGAGCAGTTCTTC. This sequence encodes CASSYLNEQFF.

The rearrangement links TRBV3-1 (or the pseudogene TRBV3-2) to TRBJ2-3; 14 positions match TRBD2. This CDR3 is 22 amino acids long. Trimming cost V 0 bases and J 3 bases; bases outside gene matches: 17. In germline, CDR1 is LGHDT, CDR2 YNNKEL (reference sequence). The DNA for the CDR3 is TGTGCCAGCAGCCAAGATTGGGAGACCGCGACTAGCGGGGGGGTTGGGACAGATACGCAGTATTTT. Translation gives CASSQDWETATSGGVGTDTQYF.

J is TRBJ1-2 and V is TRBV30, with a possible D match to TRBD1 (5 bases). CDR1 and CDR2 (germline): GTSNPN, SVGIG (reference sequence). This CDR3 contains 10 residues. V was trimmed by 4 bases and J by 8 bases, leaving 8 bases between them. Here the CDR3 DNA reads TGTGCCTGGAAAGGGGTCGGCTACACCTTC. Protein sequence: CAWKGVGYTF.